The subject of this entry is one T cell receptor beta chain. What it binds is not known. Original data processing: Out-of-frame sequences were removed, leaving roughly 2.1 million distinct TCRbeta sequences. Libraries were prepared by immunoSEQ multiplex PCR; TCRdb keeps only in-frame clonotypes and omits some of them. The V and J calls and clone size are taken from that table; D and trimming were inferred from the DNA. The data hold 55,000 to 80,000 clones, with 60% to 85% observed a single time. The CDR3 covers 13 residues. Between the trimmed V and J ends, which lost 1 base and 7 bases, there was a span of 10 bases. From germline, CDR1 is KGHSH and CDR2 LQKENI. The sample comes from a study of memory CD4+ T cells and cytomegalovirus serostatus. General study points: Of under 200 reported CMV TCRbeta sequences, roughly 67 were found in memory CD4+ repertoires.

The sort gate was single viable CD3+CD4+CD8-CD45RO+ cells for memory CD4+ T cells. Donors' CMV status reflects serum IgG against pp150, pp28, p38, p52. After thawing, CD4+ T cells were positively selected. The chain is built from TRBV18 and TRBJ1-1, with a weak D call TRBD1 (5 bases). Sequenced: memory CD4+ T cells from blood. The clonotype was recovered from an adult in good health and CMV-seropositive. CDR3 in DNA: TGTGCCAGCTCACCACAGGGGCCGCTTGAAGCTTTCTTT. This codes for CASSPQGPLEAFF.